The present TCR beta chain was sequenced within a study of T cells in women clearing cervical HPV infection. Worth noting for this clone: Its antigen is unknown. The CDR3 end lies 3 residues beyond the end of the read and is filled in from the germline J gene.

The CDR3 extends over 18 amino acids. V lost 5 bases and J lost 6; bases outside the gene matches: 21. Germline CDR1 and CDR2: DFQATT and SNEGSKA (reference sequence). Broader study findings: Richness plus V gene abundances separated cases from controls with AUC 0.8 to 0.85. CIN3+ cases had significantly higher TCR repertoire richness than controls, but evenness did not differ.

Sequencing was performed with immunoSEQ multiplex PCR; in TCRdb, only in-frame clones are kept and a portion is missing. Its clone listing holds some 30,000 clones. The TCR was taken from a woman aged 18-70 years with a cervical HPV16 infection that either progressed to CIN3+ or cleared (not recorded which). V usage is TRBV20-1 and J usage is TRBJ2-2; 7 bases are a match to TRBD1. The sample consisted of blood buffy coat. The part of the CDR3 DNA that was read is TGCAGTGCTCGCCCCTTCCAGACAGGGCGTCTCTTCTCCGGGGAG. Translation: CSARPFQTGRLFSGE. The full-length CDR3 reads as CSARPFQTGRLFSGELFF.